The 8 T cell receptor beta chains in this list originate from one sample, sequenced in a study of long-term antiretroviral therapy in people with HIV. Version v3.0 of the immunoSEQ assay was performed at survey level. TCRdb keeps only in-frame clones here, not all; method: immunoSEQ multiplex PCR. This sample yields tens of thousands of clones, of which approximately 86% are seen a single time; 3.9% belongs to the top ten. The sequences come from unsorted PBMCs, collected just before starting antiretroviral therapy. These receptor sequences come from a woman under 30 with HIV.

The V call is TRBV28, the J call TRBJ1-1, with D possibly being TRBD1 (6 bases). The germline V gene has CDR1 MDHEN and CDR2 SYDVKM. Trimming took off 7 bases at V and 2 bases at J, with 14 bases between the two ends. The CDR3 totals 14 residues. The DNA for the CDR3 is TGTGCCAGCACCTCTCCGGGGGCCAACACTGAAGCTTTCTTT. Translated, it gives CASTSPGANTEAFF.

This chain connects TRBV11-1 to TRBJ2-7; tentative D call: TRBD2 (5 bases). The CDR3 sequence is 15 residues long. The germline V gene has CDR1 SGHAT and CDR2 FQDESV (reference sequence). V lost 5 bases, J lost 1 base, and 15 bases lay in between. DNA of the CDR3: TGTGCCAGCAGCCCCCGTATTGGAGGATCCTACGAGCAGTACTTC. The encoded protein is CASSPRIGGSYEQYF.

The CDR3 DNA is TGCGCCACCCGTAGGACCCTGAACACTGAAGCTTTCTTT. It is translated as CATRRTLNTEAFF. This rearrangement joins TRBV4-3 to TRBJ1-1, with D uncertain. The CDR3 is 13 residues long. V shed 10 bases and J shed 0 bases, with 12 bases lying between them. Germline V gene lookup returns CDR1 LGHNA and CDR2 YSLEER.

The CDR3 spells CASSVVPDRSQYF. The CDR3 nucleotides are TGTGCCAGCAGCGTAGTGCCCGATAGATCGCAGTATTTT. This chain links TRBV9 with TRBJ2-3; D not certain. V lost 0 bases, J lost 10 bases, and 12 bases lay in between. This CDR3 comprises 13 residues. Germline CDR1 and CDR2: SGDLS and YYNGEE.

The chain carries TRBV18 and TRBJ1-4; D may be TRBD1 (5 bases). The CDR3 extends over 16 amino acids. The V gene's germline CDR1 is KGHSH and CDR2 LQKENI. The V end lost 0 bases, the J end lost 7 bases, and 15 bases lay between the germline ends. The CDR3, as DNA: TGTGCCAGCTCACCACCACGCAGGGTTTCAGGTGAAAAACTGTTTTTT. Encoded protein: CASSPPRRVSGEKLFF.

The rearrangement uses TRBV19 and TRBJ2-2, with 11 bases that match TRBD2. CDR1 LNHDA and CDR2 SQIVND come from the germline V gene (reference sequence). This CDR3 is 16 amino acids long. V dropped 5 bases and J dropped 1; count of bases not matched to a gene: 3. In DNA, the CDR3 is TGTGCCAGTAGTCGACTAGCGGGACAGAACACCGGGGAGCTGTTTTTT. This translates into CASSRLAGQNTGELFF.

The V call is TRBV9, the J call TRBJ1-2; possible D gene TRBD1, 5 bases. Germline values: CDR1 SGDLS, CDR2 YYNGEE. This CDR3 comprises 14 residues. V shed 3 bases and J shed 4 bases, with 13 bases lying between them. This chain's CDR3 is CASSGGVPSYGYTF. In DNA, the CDR3 is TGTGCCAGCAGCGGAGGGGTCCCTAGCTATGGCTACACCTTC.

The chain has TRBV28 and TRBJ1-3; perhaps TRBD1 as D (5 bases). This CDR3 has 17 residues. V was pared by 0 bases and J by 0 bases, with 12 bases between. Germline loops: CDR1 MDHEN, CDR2 SYDVKM. CDR3 DNA: TGTGCCAGCAGTTTATGGGGGAGGGGAAGCTCTGGAAACACCATATATTTT. Translating gives CASSLWGRGSSGNTIYF.